This TCR beta chain stems from a study of identical twins (dated by TCRdb to the mid-2010s). Regarding the study in general: To test whether fetal clonotypes persist, this study deep-sequenced TCR alpha and beta repertoires from monozygotic twins, from unrelated adults of various ages, and from cord blood. To rule out contamination, the twin experiments were replicated at different times with different library preparation protocols.

Every donor in the study was a healthy Caucasian. Three pairs of female monozygotic twins, all aged about 18 to 29 years, made up the twin cohort. CD4+ and CD8+ T cell populations were isolated with positive isolation kits from Invitrogen. The CDR3 contains 15 residues, cysteine and phenylalanine counted. Only the CDR3 portion is preserved as DNA: 45 bases, with reading frame beginning at the first base. CDR1 and CDR2 are read off the germline V gene as SGHRS and YFSETQ. Trimming accounts for 3 bases at V and 5 bases at J, while the number of junction bases matched to no gene is 10. What the study reported, not specific to this receptor: Invariant T cells such as MAIT and iNKT could partly confound zero-insertion analyses, although diverse VJ usage argued against such confounding for most clonotypes. Fewer insertions were carried by abundant cord blood beta clonotypes; a weaker similar trend was observed in young adult naive repertoires, while no such trend was observed in memory repertoires. Out-of-frame TCR alpha sequences shared between twins showed an excess of low generation-probability sequences compared with coincidental sharing between unrelated individuals. The excess sharing between twins in beta out-of-frame sequences was weaker because fewer shared sequences reduced the signal-to-noise ratio. Because the same donors could not be followed over many years, conclusions were based on cross-sectional statistical analysis. In monozygotic twins, out-of-frame TCR alpha sharing was systematically underestimated by recombination models, although the models agreed with sharing between unrelated individuals.

Remarks on this clonotype: Its antigen remains undetermined. No much larger clone exists at a distance of one base, and base qualities are not known.

The library was generated by 5' RACE. TCRdb records Illumina HiSeq 2000 as the sequencer. A universal primer binding site was added through template switching, and the final cDNA carried a unique molecular identifier so that TCR cDNA molecules could be counted accurately. Specific primers in the conserved constant-segment region were used to synthesize first-strand cDNA for TCR alpha and beta chains. Each cDNA library was double barcoded, with a SMART-Mk sample barcode plus Illumina barcodes, to control for contamination. TruSeq adapter sequences along with Illumina sample barcodes were introduced in two successive PCR steps. Sequencing of the TCR alpha and beta cDNA libraries was done on the Illumina HiSeq platform using custom primers. Per the original workflow: Raw reads were processed with MiGEC to extract unique molecular identifiers, and MiXCR was used to determine CDR3 positions. Recombination models were inferred per individual with the repgenHMM and IGoR tools using an EM algorithm. Shared clonotype analysis was performed with the tcR package in R, normalizing sharing by the product of cloneset sizes. To study raw recombination without the effects of thymic and clonal selection, out-of-frame nonproductive sequences were analyzed. TCRdb passed the public sequencing reads through fastp at Q25 and MiXCR, retaining productive beta sequences. Rows are combined by CDR3 protein, so each entry shows the most common genes and DNA. The V and J calls shown here were made by TCRdb, not taken from the authors' results. In this sample the table shows 500,000 to 650,000 distinct CDR3 sequences, 20% to 25% of which occur a single time. Approximately 0.52% of the sample is in the top ten clones.

The same sample was also used in a study of yellow fever vaccine responses in identical twins. As noted in the second study: According to the authors, the vaccine-induced T cell response in identical twins seemed to be partly convergent and partly specific to each individual. Focusing on identical twins, the study followed the T cell clones that responded to the vaccine, and did so with precision.

The chain couples TRBV5-1 to TRBJ2-7; 8 bases in the middle match TRBD1. The sequenced sample consisted of CD4+ T cells sorted from blood. The source of this sequence is a woman aged 18-29 years in good health. The CDR3 protein: CASSYPDRDGDEQYF. The sequence in DNA is TGCGCCAGCAGCTACCCGGACAGGGATGGGGACGAGCAGTACTTC. When the CDR3 is completed using the reference TRBV5-1 and TRBJ2-7 genes on either side, the full variable domain is KAGVTQTPRYLIKTRGQQVTLSCSPISGHRSVSWYQQTPGQGLQFLFEYFSETQRNKGNFPGRFSGRQFSNSRSEMNVSTLELGDSALYLCASSYPDRDGDEQYFGPGTRLTVT.